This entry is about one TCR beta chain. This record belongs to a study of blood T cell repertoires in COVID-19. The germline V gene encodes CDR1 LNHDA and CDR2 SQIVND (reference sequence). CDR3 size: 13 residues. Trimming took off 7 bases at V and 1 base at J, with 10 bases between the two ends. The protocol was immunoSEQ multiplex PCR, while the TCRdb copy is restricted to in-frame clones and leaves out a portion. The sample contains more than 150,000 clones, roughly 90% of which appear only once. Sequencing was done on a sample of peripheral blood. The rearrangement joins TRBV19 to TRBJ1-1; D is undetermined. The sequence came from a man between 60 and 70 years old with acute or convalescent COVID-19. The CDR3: CASNTNRNTEAFF. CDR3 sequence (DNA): TGTGCCAGTAACACGAATCGGAACACTGAAGCTTTCTTT.